The entry below describes one T cell receptor (beta chain). These data belong to a study of T cell changes during pregnancy in multiple sclerosis. V was pared by 4 bases and J by 2 bases, with 14 bases between. The CDR3 is 15 residues long. The germline gives CDR1 LGHNA, CDR2 YNFKEQ. Method: immunoSEQ multiplex PCR; TCRdb's copy keeps in-frame clones and lacks some. The table has about 23,000 clones, about 83% seen once; the top ten hold 7.6%. The receptor comes from a female donor with multiple sclerosis, enrolled in a pregnancy study. The sequencing used CD8+ T cells from peripheral blood mononuclear cells, collected before pregnancy. The chain recombines TRBV4-2 with TRBJ1-1; D may be TRBD1 (5 bases). The CDR3 nucleotides read TGTGCCAGCAGCCTACTCGAAGGGGAAAACACTGAAGCTTTCTTT. Translation gives CASSLLEGENTEAFF.